The present T cell receptor beta chain was sequenced within a study of blood T cell repertoires in COVID-19. V dropped 6 bases and J dropped 1 base, with 12 bases sitting between them. This CDR3 comprises 15 residues. In germline, CDR1 is KGHSH, CDR2 LQKENI. In the study's own analysis: Reference gene primer amplification gave estimated nucleated cell counts. Only in-frame clones appear in the TCRdb table, and some are missing; sequencing was by immunoSEQ multiplex PCR. From that table come the V and J calls and clone size; the DNA was used to work out D and trimming. The sample includes about 280,000 clones, 85% of them seen just once.

The rearrangement uses TRBV18 and TRBJ1-4; D not resolved. The specimen sequenced was PBMCs or T cells enriched from blood (not recorded which). This clonotype was sampled from a woman in her 50s who had recovered from COVID-19. CDR3 coding DNA: TGTGCCAGCTCGTCTCAGAGGGTAACTAATGAAAAACTGTTTTTT. Translated, it gives CASSSQRVTNEKLFF.